This T cell receptor (beta chain) appears in the sequencing data of a study of CD8 T cells in Susac syndrome. Study information: Among the Susac syndrome patients sequenced, about 6 had active disease and roughly eight were in remission.

RNA totalling about 0.5 to 1 ug underwent reverse transcription with random hexamers. MiXCR, run by TCRdb on the immunoSEQ multiplex PCR reads, gives a single entry per CDR3 protein. Of under 150,000 distinct CDR3 sequences listed, 95% are singletons. V shed 3 bases and J shed 0 bases, with 4 bases lying between them. CDR1 KGHDR and CDR2 SFDVKD come from the germline V gene. CDR3 length equals 14 residues. A word on this clonotype: Its antigen is still unknown.

Findings and caveats of the study: When the CD4+ T cell repertoires of patients with Susac syndrome were examined, they did not show any clonal expansion.

CD8+ and CD4+ T cells from blood underwent TCR beta sequencing, which was carried out in a high-throughput format. This rearrangement joins TRBV24-1 to TRBJ2-2; D uncertain. The specimen was CD4+ T cells from PBMCs. The TCR originated in a human donor with Susac syndrome. In nucleotides, the CDR3 is TGTGCCACCAGTGATCCTTCGAACACCGGGGAGCTGTTTTTT. Its translation is CATSDPSNTGELFF.